The rows below give T cell receptor beta chains drawn from one sample of a study of Ad26.COV2.S vaccination and SARS-CoV-2 variants. The protocol was immunoSEQ multiplex PCR, while the TCRdb copy is restricted to in-frame clones and leaves out a portion. The repertoire holds about half a million clones, with 70% to 90% as singletons. The sequences come from peripheral blood, collected in a trial of Ad26.COV2.S vaccine versus placebo. All receptors come from a person aged 18-65 years who received the Ad26.COV2.S COVID-19 vaccine or a placebo. The CDR3 runs from the conserved cysteine through the conserved F or W. The order of the fields is V gene, J gene, clone size, D gene, CDR3 protein, CDR3 DNA. A D gene is named only where the DNA matches it firmly. For some rows the clone size is stated as once, few or many, or as a class when expanded; others skip it.

V gene: TRBV2
J gene: TRBJ2-7
clone size: NA
D gene: NA
CDR3 protein: CASAGPGSYEQYF
CDR3 DNA: TGTGCCAGCGCGGGACCCGGCTCCTACGAGCAGTACTTC

V gene: TRBV7-9
J gene: TRBJ2-6
clone size: NA
D gene: NA
CDR3 protein: CASIMTSGANVLTF
CDR3 DNA: TGTGCCAGCATAATGACCTCTGGGGCCAACGTCCTGACTTTC

V gene: TRBV5-1
J gene: TRBJ2-3
clone size: NA
D gene: NA
CDR3 protein: CASSLSSAAYDTQYF
CDR3 DNA: TGCGCCAGCAGCTTGTCTAGCGCGGCCTACGATACGCAGTATTTT

V gene: TRBV10-3
J gene: TRBJ1-2
clone size: few
D gene: NA
CDR3 protein: CAISEEGNYGYTF
CDR3 DNA: TGTGCCATCAGTGAGGAAGGGAACTATGGCTACACCTTC

V gene: TRBV5-8
J gene: TRBJ2-7
clone size: NA
D gene: NA
CDR3 protein: CASLHGGEQYF
CDR3 DNA: TGTGCCAGTCTACACGGGGGCGAGCAGTACTTC

V gene: TRBV2
J gene: TRBJ1-6
clone size: NA
D gene: NA
CDR3 protein: CASSRTDNSPLHF
CDR3 DNA: TGTGCCAGCAGCAGGACGGATAATTCACCCCTCCACTTT

V gene: TRBV7-6
J gene: TRBJ1-6
clone size: NA
D gene: NA
CDR3 protein: CASSLNRDYSPLHF
CDR3 DNA: TGTGCCAGCAGCTTAAACAGGGACTATTCACCCCTCCACTTT

V gene: TRBV3-1/TRBV3-2
J gene: TRBJ2-5
clone size: NA
D gene: NA
CDR3 protein: CASSQGSRGLSPETQYF
CDR3 DNA: TGTGCCAGCAGCCAAGGATCCAGGGGCCTCAGTCCGGAGACCCAGTACTTC

V gene: TRBV6-1
J gene: TRBJ1-2
clone size: NA
D gene: NA
CDR3 protein: CASSEVPGGRPYGYTF
CDR3 DNA: TGTGCCAGCAGTGAAGTTCCGGGGGGCCGGCCTTATGGCTACACCTTC

V gene: TRBV9
J gene: TRBJ2-7
clone size: NA
D gene: TRBD1
CDR3 protein: CASSVGTGAYEQYF
CDR3 DNA: TGTGCCAGCAGCGTAGGGACAGGGGCCTACGAGCAGTACTTC

V gene: TRBV13
J gene: TRBJ2-2
clone size: NA
D gene: NA
CDR3 protein: CASSPDPGPNTGELFF
CDR3 DNA: TGTGCCAGCAGCCCCGACCCGGGACCGAACACCGGGGAGCTGTTTTTT

V gene: TRBV4-2
J gene: TRBJ1-2
clone size: NA
D gene: NA
CDR3 protein: CASSQDRRSVTYGYTF
CDR3 DNA: TGTGCCAGCAGCCAAGACCGACGCAGCGTCACTTATGGCTACACCTTC

V gene: TRBV7-6
J gene: TRBJ1-4
clone size: NA
D gene: NA
CDR3 protein: CASSPKVSDANEKLFF
CDR3 DNA: TGTGCCAGCAGCCCTAAGGTCAGCGATGCTAATGAAAAACTGTTTTTT

V gene: TRBV29-1
J gene: TRBJ2-5
clone size: NA
D gene: TRBD2
CDR3 protein: CSVAGLAGGGETQYF
CDR3 DNA: TGCAGCGTTGCCGGACTAGCGGGAGGCGGGGAGACCCAGTACTTC

V gene: TRBV29-1
J gene: TRBJ1-2
clone size: NA
D gene: TRBD1
CDR3 protein: CSVRQGEVGYTF
CDR3 DNA: TGCAGCGTACGACAGGGGGAGGTCGGCTACACCTTC

V gene: TRBV29-1
J gene: TRBJ1-5
clone size: once
D gene: TRBD1
CDR3 protein: CSVLTGGNQPQHF
CDR3 DNA: TGCAGCGTTCTGACAGGGGGGAATCAGCCCCAGCATTTT

V gene: TRBV9
J gene: TRBJ2-7
clone size: NA
D gene: TRBD2
CDR3 protein: CASSVRTSGYLWEQYF
CDR3 DNA: TGTGCCAGCAGCGTTCGAACTAGCGGGTACCTTTGGGAGCAGTACTTC

V gene: TRBV3-1/TRBV3-2
J gene: TRBJ2-2
clone size: NA
D gene: NA
CDR3 protein: CASSHFRTRNTGELFF
CDR3 DNA: TGTGCCAGCAGCCATTTCCGGACGAGGAACACCGGGGAGCTGTTTTTT

V gene: TRBV28
J gene: TRBJ2-7
clone size: NA
D gene: TRBD2
CDR3 protein: CASRGSGSTYEQYF
CDR3 DNA: TGTGCCAGCAGGGGTAGCGGGTCTACCTACGAGCAGTACTTC

V gene: TRBV2
J gene: TRBJ2-1
clone size: NA
D gene: NA
CDR3 protein: CASSESINEQFF
CDR3 DNA: TGTGCCAGCAGTGAATCAATTAATGAGCAGTTCTTC

V gene: TRBV2
J gene: TRBJ1-6
clone size: NA
D gene: NA
CDR3 protein: CASSEGPGQDNSPLHF
CDR3 DNA: TGTGCCAGCAGTGAAGGGCCGGGACAAGATAATTCACCCCTCCACTTT

V gene: TRBV18
J gene: TRBJ2-3
clone size: NA
D gene: NA
CDR3 protein: CASSPTTDTQYF
CDR3 DNA: TGTGCCAGCTCACCTACCACAGATACGCAGTATTTT

V gene: TRBV19
J gene: TRBJ2-5
clone size: NA
D gene: NA
CDR3 protein: CASTEAGKETQYF
CDR3 DNA: TGTGCCAGTACCGAGGCTGGAAAAGAGACCCAGTACTTC

V gene: TRBV5-6
J gene: TRBJ1-5
clone size: NA
D gene: NA
CDR3 protein: CASSLWGEGLNQPQHF
CDR3 DNA: TGTGCCAGCAGCTTGTGGGGCGAGGGCCTCAATCAGCCCCAGCATTTT

V gene: TRBV28
J gene: TRBJ1-5
clone size: NA
D gene: TRBD1
CDR3 protein: CASSFRGAQPQHF
CDR3 DNA: TGTGCCAGCAGTTTCAGGGGGGCTCAGCCCCAGCATTTT

V gene: TRBV5-1
J gene: TRBJ1-2
clone size: NA
D gene: NA
CDR3 protein: CASSLDGNYGYTF
CDR3 DNA: TGCGCCAGCAGCTTGGACGGTAACTATGGCTACACCTTC

V gene: TRBV6-5
J gene: TRBJ2-2
clone size: NA
D gene: TRBD1
CDR3 protein: CASRPQTGGYGELFF
CDR3 DNA: TGTGCCAGCAGACCCCAGACAGGGGGCTACGGGGAGCTGTTTTTT

V gene: TRBV19
J gene: TRBJ1-1
clone size: NA
D gene: NA
CDR3 protein: CASSIGSGGRGDTEAFF
CDR3 DNA: TGTGCCAGTAGTATAGGGTCCGGGGGACGAGGGGACACTGAAGCTTTCTTT

V gene: TRBV28
J gene: TRBJ2-1
clone size: NA
D gene: NA
CDR3 protein: CASSQGLEQFF
CDR3 DNA: TGTGCCAGCAGTCAGGGGCTTGAGCAGTTCTTC

V gene: TRBV7-9
J gene: TRBJ2-1
clone size: once
D gene: NA
CDR3 protein: CASSFPETGLYNEQFF
CDR3 DNA: TGTGCCAGCAGCTTCCCCGAGACAGGACTTTACAATGAGCAGTTCTTC

V gene: TRBV5-1
J gene: TRBJ1-4
clone size: NA
D gene: TRBD1
CDR3 protein: CASSLGGQGNNEKLFF
CDR3 DNA: TGCGCCAGCAGCTTGGGGGGACAGGGGAATAATGAAAAACTGTTTTTT

V gene: TRBV5-8
J gene: TRBJ2-1
clone size: NA
D gene: NA
CDR3 protein: CASSPWQLRTDGEQFF
CDR3 DNA: TGTGCCAGCAGCCCCTGGCAGCTACGGACCGACGGTGAGCAGTTCTTC

V gene: TRBV28
J gene: TRBJ2-5
clone size: NA
D gene: NA
CDR3 protein: CASGTTAQETQYF
CDR3 DNA: TGTGCCAGCGGCACCACAGCGCAAGAGACCCAGTACTTC

V gene: TRBV11-2
J gene: TRBJ1-1
clone size: NA
D gene: NA
CDR3 protein: CASSRPGLAEAFF
CDR3 DNA: TGTGCCAGCAGCCGCCCGGGACTGGCTGAAGCTTTCTTT

V gene: TRBV30
J gene: TRBJ1-2
clone size: NA
D gene: TRBD1
CDR3 protein: CVQGAVNYGYTF
CDR3 DNA: TGTGTCCAGGGGGCCGTTAACTATGGCTACACCTTC

V gene: TRBV25-1
J gene: TRBJ2-3
clone size: once
D gene: NA
CDR3 protein: CASSESTVSTDTQYF
CDR3 DNA: TGTGCCAGCAGTGAATCCACAGTTAGCACAGATACGCAGTATTTT

V gene: TRBV7-2
J gene: TRBJ2-5
clone size: once
D gene: NA
CDR3 protein: CASSSIGGSGLQETQYF
CDR3 DNA: TGTGCCAGCAGCTCAATAGGGGGTTCGGGGCTCCAAGAGACCCAGTACTTC

V gene: TRBV11-2
J gene: TRBJ2-7
clone size: NA
D gene: TRBD1
CDR3 protein: CASSLSGTGWNEQYF
CDR3 DNA: TGTGCCAGCAGCTTGTCCGGGACAGGGTGGAACGAGCAGTACTTC

V gene: TRBV2
J gene: TRBJ2-7
clone size: once
D gene: NA
CDR3 protein: CASSGTGTVTYEQYF
CDR3 DNA: TGTGCCAGCAGTGGAACCGGGACCGTTACCTACGAGCAGTACTTC

V gene: TRBV28
J gene: TRBJ2-5
clone size: NA
D gene: TRBD1
CDR3 protein: CASSETVGAGGRETQYF
CDR3 DNA: TGTGCCAGCAGTGAGACGGTTGGGGCAGGGGGCAGGGAGACCCAGTACTTC

V gene: TRBV6-5
J gene: TRBJ1-2
clone size: NA
D gene: TRBD1
CDR3 protein: CASRQQGKLLYGYTF
CDR3 DNA: TGTGCCAGCAGACAACAGGGGAAATTACTCTATGGCTACACCTTC